The T cell receptor beta chain under discussion was sequenced for a study of control samples from healthy donors and cancer patients. The CDR3 totals 12 residues. CDR1 LGHNA and CDR2 YSLEER come from the germline V gene. Trimming shortened V by 3 bases and J by 8 bases, and 10 bases separated the two germline ends. TCRdb's table, derived via immunoSEQ multiplex PCR, lists solely in-frame clones and lacks some. The data contain under 200,000 clones, 80% to 95% of them seen just once; the ten biggest clones take up about 4%. A few counts support this clone. This receptor was taken from a woman in her fifties or sixties in good health. This sequence joins TRBV4-3 and TRBJ1-2; D call uncertain. Sequencing was carried out using blood. The CDR3 loop is CASSQVSGGYTF. The CDR3 DNA reads TGCGCCAGCAGCCAGGTATCGGGCGGCTACACCTTC.